Below, 10 T cell receptor beta chains from the same sample are listed, as sequenced in a study of control samples from healthy donors and cancer patients. Measured with immunoSEQ multiplex PCR; TCRdb has only the in-frame clones, and not every one. In the table there are approximately 82,000 clones, 94% of which are singletons. What was sequenced was blood. Receptor source: a woman aged 18-29 years in good health.

The rearrangement links TRBV12-2 to TRBJ2-1. TRBV12-2 is a documented pseudogene. This CDR3 has 13 residues. The CDR3 DNA sequence: TGTGCAAGTCGCTTAACCTTTCACAATGAGCAGTTCTTC. Its translation is CASRLTFHNEQFF.

As to this clone: This sample also contains other DNA sequences that code for the same CDR3. This rearrangement joins TRBV5-1 to TRBJ2-1; 8 bases align to TRBD2. Germline V gene data show CDR1 as SGHRS and CDR2 as YFSETQ. With V trimmed by 2 bases and J by 6 bases, 10 bases remained unmatched. The CDR3 sequence is 16 residues long. The CDR3 loop is CASSFGRGAWGNEQFF. The CDR3 DNA follows: TGCGCCAGCAGCTTCGGGCGGGGGGCCTGGGGCAATGAGCAGTTCTTC.

About this clone: One end of the junction fails to match germline, which may point to a read error. The gene calls are TRBV4-2 and TRBJ1-1; TRBD1 matches at 11 bases. The germline gives CDR1 LGHNA, CDR2 YNFKEQ. This CDR3 comprises 17 residues. The CDR3 loop reads CASTQSGTGGVGTEAFF. DNA of the CDR3: TGTGCCAGCACCCAATCCGGGACAGGGGGAGTTGGTACTGAAGCTTTCTTT.

Only one count was recorded for this clone. The chain has TRBV6-2 or TRBV6-3 and TRBJ1-2; possibly TRBD1 for D (5 bases). The V end lost 8 bases, the J end lost 3 bases, and 19 bases lay between the germline ends. This CDR3 has 15 amino acids. The germline gives CDR1 MNHEY, CDR2 SVGEGT. CDR3 coding DNA: TGTGCCAGCGGCCCAATAACTCCGGGGCACTATGGCTACACCTTC. Its translation is CASGPITPGHYGYTF.

A single count supports this clone. CDR3 DNA: TGTGCCAGCAGCTTAGATGGGGTGGCGGTTTCACCCCTCCACTTT. Its translation is CASSLDGVAVSPLHF. The chain carries TRBV7-8 and TRBJ1-6; D is unclear. Germline V gene sequence: CDR1 SGHVS, CDR2 FQNEAQ. There are 15 residues in the CDR3. V dropped 1 base and J dropped 9 bases, with 13 bases sitting between them.

This sequence joins TRBV14 and TRBJ2-5; D possibly matches TRBD1 or TRBD2 (6 bases each). Per the germline V gene, CDR1 is SGHDN and CDR2 is FVKESK. V was shortened by 0 bases and J by 1 base, with 18 bases between the two germline ends. The CDR3 is made up of 18 amino acids. CDR3 in amino acids: CASSQDPLGGGLQETQYF. DNA for the CDR3: TGTGCCAGCAGCCAAGACCCACTAGGGGGAGGTCTCCAAGAGACCCAGTACTTC.

This clone was counted a few times. The chain carries TRBV12-5 and TRBJ1-3; D not resolved. The germline V gene has CDR1 LGHNT and CDR2 FRNRAP. V gave up 10 bases and J gave up 4 bases, with 11 bases separating them. The CDR3 length is 12 residues. CDR3 amino acids: CATRISGNTIYF. The CDR3 nucleotides are TGTGCTACCAGAATCTCCGGAAACACCATATATTTT. The full variable domain, completed using reference TRBV12-5 and TRBJ1-3, is DARVTQTPRHKVTEMGQEVTMRCQPILGHNTVFWYRQTMMQGLELLAYFRNRAPLDDSGMPKDRFSAEMPDATLATLKIQPSEPRDSAVYFCATRISGNTIYFGEGSWLTVV.

The chain links TRBV28 to TRBJ1-4, with TRBD1 matching over 7 bases. V shed 4 bases and J 5 bases; nucleotides not matched to a gene: 7. Germline V gene data show CDR1 as MDHEN and CDR2 as SYDVKM. This CDR3 has 15 residues. Written as DNA, the CDR3 is TGTGCCAGCAGTTCGGTGACAGGGAGGAATGAAAAACTGTTTTTT. Translated, it gives CASSSVTGRNEKLFF.

V and J are TRBV24-1 and TRBJ2-2; no definite D call. Germline lookup yields CDR1 KGHDR and CDR2 SFDVKD. CDR3 size: 11 residues. The V gene lost 9 bases and the J gene lost 6 bases, with 7 bases spanning the gap. Written as DNA, the CDR3 is TGTGCCACCGAGCTAGCCGGGGAGCTGTTTTTT. Translated, it gives CATELAGELFF.

This sequence joins TRBV6-2 or TRBV6-3 and TRBJ2-1, with D uncertain. The CDR3 loop spans 13 amino acids. Germline V lookup: CDR1 MNHEY, CDR2 SVGEGT. V lost 3 bases, J lost 6 bases, and 9 bases lay in between. Written as DNA, the CDR3 is TGTGCCAGCAGTTATTTCCTTACCAATGAGCAGTTCTTC. This gives the protein CASSYFLTNEQFF.